This record covers a single T cell receptor beta chain. Clones were read by immunoSEQ multiplex PCR, and TCRdb kept only the in-frame ones, dropping some. The sample gives about 200,000 clones, over 65% of which show up once; less than 7% is in the top ten. Germline V lookup: CDR1 MGHRA, CDR2 YSYEKL. The CDR3 covers 15 residues. V shed 8 bases and J shed 5 bases, with 21 bases lying between them. The sample is drawn from a study of cytomegalovirus exposure and HLA in healthy donors. Sequencing input: PBMCs. The clonotype originates from a woman between 18 and 30 years old in good health and CMV-seronegative. The J gene is TRBJ1-2, the V gene TRBV4-1, with a tentative D call TRBD1 (5 bases). This chain's CDR3 is CASRRGQEGAYGYTF. CDR3 bases: TGCGCCAGCCGAAGAGGCCAGGAAGGGGCTTATGGCTACACCTTC.